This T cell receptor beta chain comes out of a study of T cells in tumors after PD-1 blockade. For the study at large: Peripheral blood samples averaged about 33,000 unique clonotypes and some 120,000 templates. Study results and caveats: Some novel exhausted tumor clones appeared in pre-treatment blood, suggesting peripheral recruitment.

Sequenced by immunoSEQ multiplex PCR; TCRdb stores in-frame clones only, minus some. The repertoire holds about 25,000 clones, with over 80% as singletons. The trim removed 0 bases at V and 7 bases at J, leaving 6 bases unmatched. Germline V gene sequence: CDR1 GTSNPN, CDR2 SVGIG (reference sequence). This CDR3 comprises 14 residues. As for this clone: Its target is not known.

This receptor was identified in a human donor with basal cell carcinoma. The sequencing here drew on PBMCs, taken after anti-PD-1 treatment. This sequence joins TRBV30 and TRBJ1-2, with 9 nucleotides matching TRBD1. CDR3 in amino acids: CAWSVRTGVIGYTF. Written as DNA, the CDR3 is TGTGCCTGGAGTGTCCGGACAGGGGTGATTGGCTACACCTTC.